This passage covers 30 T cell receptor beta chains from one sample sequenced in a study of T cell responses to AZD1222 COVID-19 vaccine. Only in-frame clones appear in the TCRdb table, and some are missing; sequencing was by immunoSEQ multiplex PCR. The top ten hold around 3% of the sample, which has 110,000 to 150,000 clones, under 95% seen once. Here the sequenced sample was peripheral blood, taken on day 0 of AZD1222 vaccination. The receptors originated from an adult in good health.

The CDR3 is CASSSGRTNTEAFF. The CDR3 DNA is TGTGCCAGCAGTTCCGGACGGACGAACACTGAAGCTTTCTTT. The chain couples TRBV6-5 to TRBJ1-1; no definite D call. Germline V gene sequence: CDR1 MNHEY, CDR2 SVGAGI. V lost 4 bases, J lost 1 base, and 10 bases lay in between. The CDR3 consists of 14 residues.

V is TRBV3-1 (or the pseudogene TRBV3-2) and J is TRBJ2-1; D call uncertain. The CDR3 has 15 amino acids. Germline CDR1 and CDR2: LGHDT and YNNKEL (reference sequence). V lost 0 bases to trimming and J lost 6 bases, with 12 bases between them. CDR3: CASSQEGVWGNEQFF. In DNA, the CDR3 is TGTGCCAGCAGCCAAGAAGGAGTTTGGGGCAATGAGCAGTTCTTC.

V and J are TRBV5-1 and TRBJ1-1; 7 nucleotides agree with TRBD1. The length of the CDR3 is 13 residues. CDR1 is SGHRS, CDR2 YFSETQ, per germline. The V and J ends lost 4 bases and 3 bases, in that order; junction bases with no gene match: 3. The CDR3 nucleotides read TGCGCCAGCAGCCCGGGACAGTACACTGAAGCTTTCTTT. Amino acid sequence: CASSPGQYTEAFF. Using reference TRBV5-1 and TRBJ1-1 for the parts outside the CDR3, the full variable domain is KAGVTQTPRYLIKTRGQQVTLSCSPISGHRSVSWYQQTPGQGLQFLFEYFSETQRNKGNFPGRFSGRQFSNSRSEMNVSTLELGDSALYLCASSPGQYTEAFFGQGTRLTVV.

V usage is TRBV12-5 and J usage is TRBJ1-2; 7 bases map to TRBD1. The CDR3 totals 12 residues. Germline V gene lookup returns CDR1 LGHNT and CDR2 FRNRAP. With 1 base clipped from V and 8 bases from J, the junction kept 1 base outside the gene matches. DNA for the CDR3: TGTGCTAGTGGTTTGGAGGGGGCCGGCTACACCTTC. It yields the protein CASGLEGAGYTF. The full variable domain, completed using reference TRBV12-5 and TRBJ1-2, is DARVTQTPRHKVTEMGQEVTMRCQPILGHNTVFWYRQTMMQGLELLAYFRNRAPLDDSGMPKDRFSAEMPDATLATLKIQPSEPRDSAVYFCASGLEGAGYTFGSGTRLTVV.

The rearrangement links TRBV3-1 (or the pseudogene TRBV3-2) to TRBJ1-1; the D is unclear. The CDR3 runs to 13 residues. V was trimmed by 6 bases and J by 9 bases, leaving 17 bases between them. Germline V gene data show CDR1 as LGHDT and CDR2 as YNNKEL (reference sequence). CDR3 sequence: CASRHGRAGKAFF. CDR3 in DNA: TGTGCCAGCAGGCATGGGCGAGCGGGGAAAGCTTTCTTT.

The chain couples TRBV9 to TRBJ2-3; D is possibly TRBD1 (5 bases). This CDR3 spans 17 amino acids. V lost 0 bases, J lost 3 bases, and 17 bases lay in between. Germline V gene lookup returns CDR1 SGDLS and CDR2 YYNGEE. The DNA of the CDR3 is TGTGCCAGCAGCGTAGGTGGTTGGCAGGGTTTAACAGATACGCAGTATTTT. This translates into CASSVGGWQGLTDTQYF.

The chain links TRBV27 to TRBJ2-3, with D possibly being TRBD2 (8 bases). The V end lost 5 bases, the J end lost 4 bases, and 19 bases lay between the germline ends. There are 16 residues in the CDR3. The V gene's germline CDR1 is MNHEY and CDR2 SMNVEV (reference sequence). CDR3 nucleotides: TGTGCCAGCAGTAAAGACAGGGCTAGCGGGCCAGATACGCAGTATTTT. Encoded protein: CASSKDRASGPDTQYF.

The V and J genes are TRBV29-1 and TRBJ2-5; perhaps TRBD2 as D (6 bases). Trimming pared 7 bases from V and 5 bases from J, leaving 23 bases between. CDR3 length: 15 residues. The germline CDR1 and CDR2 sequences are SQVTM and ANQGSEA. As DNA, the CDR3 is TGCAGCGCGAGGAGGGACTGGGTGACGGTGGAGACCCAGTACTTC. Its protein is CSARRDWVTVETQYF.

The chain is built from TRBV24-1 and TRBJ2-1; 9 bases match TRBD1. Per the germline V gene, CDR1 is KGHDR and CDR2 is SFDVKD. J gave up 5 bases and V 3 bases, and 7 bases lay outside the gene matches. This CDR3 spans 16 amino acids. The CDR3 nucleotides read TGTGCCACCAGTGATGATACAGGGGGCTGGCACAATGAGCAGTTCTTC. It specifies CATSDDTGGWHNEQFF.

The chain is built from TRBV6-5 and TRBJ1-1; no definite D call. V was trimmed by 7 bases and J by 4 bases, leaving 13 bases between them. Germline V lookup: CDR1 MNHEY, CDR2 SVGAGI. This CDR3 region has 13 residues. The CDR3 nucleotides read TGTGCCAGCAACTCTGGGGAGGGCACTGAAGCTTTCTTT. It translates to CASNSGEGTEAFF.

This chain connects TRBV6-5 to TRBJ1-4; D is uncertain. Germline CDR1 MNHEY, CDR2 SVGAGI. This CDR3 has 14 amino acids. The V gene lost 5 bases and the J gene lost 6 bases, with 13 bases spanning the gap. The CDR3 here is CASSNFEVHEKLFF. The DNA for the CDR3 is TGTGCCAGCAGTAACTTCGAGGTTCATGAAAAACTGTTTTTT.

This chain connects TRBV5-1 to TRBJ2-1; D is ambiguous. V was shortened by 1 base and J by 9 bases, with 8 bases between the two germline ends. Germline loops: CDR1 SGHRS, CDR2 YFSETQ. The CDR3 has 12 residues. The CDR3 is CASSLPTGEQFF. Here the CDR3 DNA reads TGCGCCAGCAGCTTGCCAACGGGTGAGCAGTTCTTC.

The V and J genes are TRBV5-1 and TRBJ2-3; D remains ambiguous. CDR1 SGHRS and CDR2 YFSETQ come from the germline V gene. This CDR3 has 13 residues. V shed 0 bases and J shed 2 bases, with 4 bases lying between them. As DNA, the CDR3 is TGCGCCAGCAGCTTGGTAGTCACAGATACGCAGTATTTT. Its protein is CASSLVVTDTQYF.

The CDR3 region has the DNA TGTGCCAGCAGTTTTCCGACAGAAGCCATTAACTATGGCTACACCTTC. It yields the protein CASSFPTEAINYGYTF. The chain employs TRBV28 and TRBJ1-2, with D possibly matching TRBD1 (5 bases). Germline V gene data show CDR1 as MDHEN and CDR2 as SYDVKM. The CDR3 spans 16 residues. The germline V and J ends were trimmed by 3 bases and 1 base, with 15 bases remaining between them.

This clone showed up just once. This chain uses TRBV7-2 with TRBJ2-1, with D perhaps TRBD1 (6 bases). The CDR3 totals 15 residues. Germline-derived CDR1 and CDR2 are SGHTA and FQGNSA. V lost 5 bases to trimming and J lost 4 bases, with 15 bases between them. The CDR3 is CASSPSQGWYNEQFF. DNA of the CDR3: TGTGCCAGCAGCCCATCACAGGGATGGTACAATGAGCAGTTCTTC.

The chain recombines TRBV5-6 with TRBJ1-2, with TRBD1 identical over 10 bases. CDR1 is SGHDT and CDR2 is YYEEEE in the germline V gene. The ends lost 4 bases at V and 4 bases at J; junction bases unmatched: 7. This CDR3 region has 15 residues. The CDR3 region has the DNA TGTGCCAGCAGCGGGAGGGACAGGGGCGGCTATGGCTACACCTTC. Protein: CASSGRDRGGYGYTF.

The sample holds a few counts of this clone. The rearrangement links TRBV6-1 to TRBJ1-2; no reliable D call. The CDR3 runs to 15 residues. V was trimmed by 1 base and J by 4 bases, leaving 13 bases between them. Germline V CDR1 and CDR2: MNHNS, SASEGT. CDR3 coding DNA: TGTGCCAGCAGTGAAGGGAGGGAAGGGTTCTATGGCTACACCTTC. Protein: CASSEGREGFYGYTF.

This chain joins TRBV19 and TRBJ2-7; D unresolved. V gave up 3 bases and J gave up 2 bases, with 8 bases separating them. CDR3 length: 13 amino acids. The germline gives CDR1 LNHDA, CDR2 SQIVND (reference sequence). CDR3 in amino acids: CASSIGLAYEQYF. The CDR3 DNA reads TGTGCCAGTAGTATTGGGTTAGCCTACGAGCAGTACTTC.

The rearrangement links TRBV6-2 or TRBV6-3 to TRBJ1-1; no reliable D call. This CDR3 is 11 amino acids long. V shed 2 bases and J shed 10 bases, with 8 bases lying between them. Germline CDR1 reads MNHEY; CDR2 reads SVGEGT. DNA for the CDR3: TGTGCCAGCAGTTACCACGCTTTAGCTTTCTTT. Its protein is CASSYHALAFF.

The chain couples TRBV2 to TRBJ2-5, with TRBD1 identical over 8 bases. The CDR3 sequence is 14 residues long. The germline V gene encodes CDR1 SNHLY and CDR2 FYNNEI. The V and J ends lost 5 bases and 5 bases, in that order; junction bases with no gene match: 7. CDR3 nucleotides: TGTGCCAGCAGTCCCGGACAGGGAATGGAGACCCAGTACTTC. Its protein product is CASSPGQGMETQYF.

The chain has TRBV19 and TRBJ1-1, with D possibly matching TRBD1 (6 bases). V was clipped by 5 bases and J by 0 bases, with 13 bases between them. This CDR3 is built from 15 residues. The germline V gene has CDR1 LNHDA and CDR2 SQIVND (reference sequence). For the CDR3, the DNA is TGTGCCAGTAGTCCCAACAGGGTTCTGAACACTGAAGCTTTCTTT. Amino acids: CASSPNRVLNTEAFF.

The gene calls are TRBV30 and TRBJ2-3, with D uncertain. Deletions cut 8 bases from V and 2 bases from J, with 17 bases between. The CDR3 runs 14 residues. Per the germline V gene, CDR1 is GTSNPN and CDR2 is SVGIG (reference sequence). CDR3 protein: CAQSPQGITDTQYF. The CDR3 DNA follows: TGTGCCCAGTCTCCTCAAGGGATCACAGATACGCAGTATTTT. The full variable domain, rest sourced from reference TRBV30 and TRBJ2-3, is SQTIHQWPATLVQPVGSPLSLECTVEGTSNPNLYWYRQAAGRGLQLLFYSVGIGQISSEVPQNLSASRPQDRQFILSSKKLLLSDSGFYLCAQSPQGITDTQYFGPGTRLTVL.

The rearrangement joins TRBV9 to TRBJ1-1; 8 nucleotides agree with TRBD1. The CDR3 contains 15 residues. The V and J ends lost 4 bases and 0 bases, in that order; junction bases with no gene match: 5. The germline gives CDR1 SGDLS, CDR2 YYNGEE. The DNA for the CDR3 is TGTGCCAGCAGCCCCCGGACAGGGTTGAACACTGAAGCTTTCTTT. Its translation is CASSPRTGLNTEAFF.

The chain carries TRBV5-8 and TRBJ2-5; 7 bases are a match to TRBD2. With V trimmed by 5 bases and J by 2 bases, 9 bases remained unmatched. The CDR3 covers 15 residues. Germline V gene lookup returns CDR1 SGHTS and CDR2 YDEGEE. CDR3 amino acids: CASSASGADQETQYF. CDR3 DNA sequence: TGTGCCAGCAGTGCCAGCGGGGCAGATCAAGAGACCCAGTACTTC.

The chain joins TRBV6-5 to TRBJ1-5, with unresolved D. This CDR3 has 14 residues. Trimming shortened V by 5 bases and J by 8 bases, and 16 bases separated the two germline ends. CDR1 and CDR2 from the germline V gene are MNHEY and SVGAGI. The CDR3 sequence is CASSPVAVGEPQHF. CDR3 DNA: TGTGCCAGCAGTCCGGTCGCCGTTGGGGAGCCCCAGCATTTT.

V and J are TRBV3-1 (or the pseudogene TRBV3-2) and TRBJ1-3, with no clear D. The CDR3 has 15 residues. The germline V and J ends were trimmed by 0 bases and 4 bases, with 10 bases remaining between them. CDR1 and CDR2 from the germline V gene are LGHDT and YNNKEL (reference sequence). Written as DNA, the CDR3 is TGTGCCAGCAGCCAAGATCCTTACAGAGGAAACACCATATATTTT. Translating gives CASSQDPYRGNTIYF.

This clone was seen once. The chain uses TRBV7-2 and TRBJ2-6; 11 nucleotides agree with TRBD2. This CDR3 region has 17 residues. The germline V gene encodes CDR1 SGHTA and CDR2 FQGNSA. V shed 0 bases, J shed 4 bases, and the junction held 2 bases outside the gene matches. The CDR3 sequence is CASSLAPSGRGANVLTF. DNA for the CDR3: TGTGCCAGCAGCTTAGCGCCTAGCGGGAGGGGGGCCAACGTCCTGACTTTC.

This rearrangement joins TRBV5-1 to TRBJ2-7; D ambiguous. V gave up 4 bases and J gave up 6 bases, with 23 bases separating them. CDR3 length: 16 amino acids. Germline V gene sequence: CDR1 SGHRS, CDR2 YFSETQ. The DNA of the CDR3 is TGCGCCAGCAGCGAGGAAGCATGGAAAGCGAAGAGCGAGCAGTACTTC. Amino acid sequence: CASSEEAWKAKSEQYF. Supplemented by reference TRBV5-1 and TRBJ2-7, the full variable domain reads KAGVTQTPRYLIKTRGQQVTLSCSPISGHRSVSWYQQTPGQGLQFLFEYFSETQRNKGNFPGRFSGRQFSNSRSEMNVSTLELGDSALYLCASSEEAWKAKSEQYFGPGTRLTVT.

The chain has TRBV11-3 and TRBJ2-1; D is possibly TRBD2 (6 bases). The germline V gene has CDR1 SGHNT and CDR2 YENEEA. Between the trimmed V and J ends, which lost 5 bases and 10 bases, there was a span of 18 bases. The CDR3 contains 14 residues. The CDR3 DNA follows: TGTGCCAGCAGCCCCAGGGACTCCCCGGGGGAGCAGTTCTTC. Translation gives CASSPRDSPGEQFF. The whole variable domain, remainder taken from reference TRBV11-3 and TRBJ2-1, is EAGVVQSPRYKIIEKKQPVAFWCNPISGHNTLYWYLQNLGQGPELLIRYENEEAVDDSQLPKDRFSAERLKGVDSTLKIQPAELGDSAVYLCASSPRDSPGEQFFGPGTRLTVL.

The table lists this clone with many counts. The chain joins TRBV3-1 (or the pseudogene TRBV3-2) to TRBJ1-1, with a tentative D call TRBD1 (5 bases). Germline CDR1 is LGHDT and CDR2 is YNNKEL (reference sequence). This CDR3 is built from 15 residues. Trimming pared 4 bases from V and 1 base from J, leaving 13 bases between. As DNA, the CDR3 is TGTGCCAGCAGCCCAGGGCACGGGGGGAACACTGAAGCTTTCTTT. Protein sequence: CASSPGHGGNTEAFF.